The 20 T cell receptor beta chains below all came from one sample that was sequenced in a study of T cells in Graves' hyperthyroidism and ophthalmopathy (dated by TCRdb to between 2018 and 2020). Library creation used multiplex PCR. Sequenced using an Illumina HiSeq 2000. Amplification of TCR beta CDR3 regions was carried out from RNA transcripts. A first-round RT-PCR of the TCR CDR3 used the HTBI primer set with the Qiagen OneStep RT-PCR kit. The public reads were reprocessed in TCRdb via fastp at Q25 and MiXCR, keeping in-frame beta chains. Identical CDR3 protein sequences are pooled into one entry, listed with their most common genes and DNA. The sample profile shows approximately 700,000 distinct CDR3 sequences; 45% of them were found once. The ten largest clones take up less than 8.5% of the sample. The sample consisted of peripheral blood or thyroid tissue (not recorded which). These receptors were taken from an adult man with Graves' disease, either hyperthyroidism or ophthalmopathy (not recorded which).

This clonotype was found a few times. The chain uses TRBV19 and TRBJ1-6; the D gene is possibly TRBD1 (5 bases). The CDR3 extends over 13 amino acids. Germline assignment: CDR1 LNHDA and CDR2 SQIVND (reference sequence). V lost 7 bases and J 10 bases, leaving 14 bases between the germline ends. The CDR3 DNA reads as TGTGCCAGTATACGGGGCCCGGGATCACCCCTCCACTTT. The encoded protein is CASIRGPGSPLHF.

This clonotype showed up just a few times. V usage is TRBV7-2 and J usage is TRBJ2-7; 8 bases align to TRBD1. The junction had 13 bases not matched to a gene; V was cut back by 1 base and J by 2 bases. From germline, CDR1 is SGHTA and CDR2 FQGNSA. The CDR3 is 18 residues long. The CDR3 spells CASSLGAGGAWFTYEQYF. CDR3 sequence (DNA): TGTGCCAGCAGCTTAGGGGCAGGGGGCGCATGGTTTACCTACGAGCAGTACTTC.

V gene TRBV10-3 combines with J gene TRBJ1-3; D unclear. Trimming took off 5 bases at V and 0 bases at J, with 5 bases between the two ends. The CDR3 extends over 13 amino acids. Germline CDR1 ENHRY, CDR2 SYGVKD. The CDR3 loop reads CAISQDSGNTIYF. CDR3 sequence (DNA): TGTGCCATCAGTCAGGACTCTGGAAACACCATATATTTT.

The chain recombines TRBV2 with TRBJ1-2, with D possibly matching TRBD1 (6 bases). CDR3 length equals 13 residues. CDR1 is SNHLY, CDR2 FYNNEI, per germline. Trimming took off 5 bases at V and 6 bases at J, with 13 bases between the two ends. The CDR3 is CASSSGAGDGYTF. CDR3 coding DNA: TGTGCCAGCAGTTCAGGGGCAGGGGATGGCTACACCTTC.

Worth noting for this clonotype: This may be a read error: a much more frequent sequence differs by one nucleotide. The CDR3 coding sequence is TGCAGTGCTGGAGCGGACTACCAAGAGACCCAGTACTTC. It translates to CSAGADYQETQYF. The chain combines TRBV20-1 with TRBJ2-5; tentative D call: TRBD2 (5 bases). Trimming removed 5 bases at V and 0 bases at J, with 10 bases between. The CDR3 contains 13 residues. Looked up from germline, CDR1 is DFQATT and CDR2 is SNEGSKA (reference sequence).

This clonotype has at least ten counts. The rearrangement uses TRBV24-1 and TRBJ1-1; the match to TRBD1 covers 8 bases. Germline V gene lookup returns CDR1 KGHDR and CDR2 SFDVKD. The CDR3 loop spans 13 amino acids. Losses at the gene ends were 6 bases for V and 5 bases for J; bases not matched to a gene: 4. CDR3 nucleotides: TGTGCCACCAGTCAGGGGGCGAGGACTGAAGCTTTCTTT. Its protein product is CATSQGARTEAFF.

This clonotype showed up many times. The chain employs TRBV24-1 and TRBJ2-7, with D perhaps matching TRBD2 (5 bases). Germline CDR1 and CDR2: KGHDR and SFDVKD. This CDR3 is built from 15 residues. The V and J ends lost 2 bases and 0 bases respectively, with 10 bases between them. Written as DNA, the CDR3 is TGTGCCACCAGTGATTCGGCGGGCCACTCCTACGAGCAGTACTTC. Protein product: CATSDSAGHSYEQYF.

This clonotype was found many times. The chain employs TRBV7-9 and TRBJ1-6; D may be TRBD1 (5 bases). The CDR3 has 15 amino acids. The germline V gene has CDR1 SEHNR and CDR2 FQNEAQ (reference sequence). The V end lost 1 base, the J end lost 7 bases, and 11 bases lay between the germline ends. This chain's CDR3 is CASSLVAGKNSPLHF. CDR3 nucleotides: TGTGCCAGCAGCTTAGTTGCAGGGAAGAATTCACCCCTCCACTTT.

The chain combines TRBV20-1 with TRBJ1-1; D gene uncertain. The CDR3 has 13 residues. Trimming took 3 bases from V and 6 from J, leaving 14 bases between them. Germline V gives CDR1 DFQATT, CDR2 SNEGSKA (reference sequence). The CDR3 region is CSASPDGRPEAFF. DNA of the CDR3: TGCAGTGCTAGTCCCGACGGCCGCCCTGAAGCTTTCTTT.

The chain recombines TRBV2 with TRBJ1-2; 7 nucleotides match TRBD1. The V segment lost 6 bases and the J segment 10 bases; nucleotides outside the gene matches: 5. CDR1 is SNHLY, CDR2 FYNNEI, per germline. The CDR3 consists of 11 residues. CDR3 sequence: CASRGQRDYTF. DNA of the CDR3: TGTGCCAGCAGGGGACAGAGAGACTACACCTTC.

V and J are TRBV29-1 and TRBJ1-2, with a tentative D call TRBD1 (6 bases). V was pared by 4 bases and J by 2 bases, with 14 bases between. The CDR3 has 14 residues. Germline-derived CDR1 and CDR2 are SQVTM and ANQGSEA. The CDR3 spells CSVVQGGGNYGYTF. CDR3 nucleotide sequence: TGCAGCGTTGTACAGGGTGGGGGCAACTATGGCTACACCTTC.

This chain joins TRBV2 and TRBJ2-7; perhaps TRBD2 as D (6 bases). The CDR3 has 15 residues. Germline CDR1 reads SNHLY; CDR2 reads FYNNEI. V was cut by 6 bases and J by 0 bases, with 15 bases left in between. This CDR3 reads CASSAWRDGSYEQYF. The CDR3 region has the DNA TGTGCCAGCAGCGCTTGGCGGGACGGCTCCTACGAGCAGTACTTC. The full variable domain, in which reference TRBV2 and TRBJ2-7 provide the parts outside the CDR3, is EPEVTQTPSHQVTQMGQEVILRCVPISNHLYFYWYRQILGQKVEFLVSFYNNEISEKSEIFDDQFSVERPDGSNFTLKIRSTKLEDSAMYFCASSAWRDGSYEQYFGPGTRLTVT.

This clonotype was counted between two and nine times. The rearrangement uses TRBV6-6 and TRBJ2-6; no definite D call. Trimming stripped 5 bases from V and 2 bases from J, with 7 bases between. The CDR3 totals 14 residues. Germline CDR1 reads MNHNY; CDR2 reads SVGAGI (reference sequence). The CDR3 nucleotides are TGTGCCAGCAGTGCGGCAGCTGGGGCCAACGTCCTGACTTTC. It codes for CASSAAAGANVLTF.

This rearrangement joins TRBV7-2 to TRBJ2-3; 8 positions agree with TRBD2. V lost 7 bases to trimming and J lost 1 base; unmatched junction nucleotides: 4. There are 14 residues in the CDR3. From germline, CDR1 is SGHTA and CDR2 FQGNSA. The CDR3 sequence: CASTPGGGTDTQYF. CDR3 nucleotide sequence: TGTGCCAGCACCCCGGGGGGGGGCACAGATACGCAGTATTTT.

This clonotype turned up a few times. This chain joins TRBV19 and TRBJ2-2; TRBD2 might be the D (6 bases). CDR1 and CDR2 (germline): LNHDA, SQIVND (reference sequence). CDR3 size: 13 residues. Between the trimmed V and J ends, which lost 5 bases and 3 bases, there was a span of 7 bases. CDR3 in amino acids: CASSVADTGELFF. The CDR3 DNA is TGTGCCAGTAGTGTAGCGGACACCGGGGAGCTGTTTTTT.

V is TRBV25-1 and J is TRBJ1-2; D is possibly TRBD1 (6 bases). CDR1 and CDR2 (germline): MGHDK, SYGVNS. Trimming removed 4 bases at V and 2 bases at J, with 14 bases between. CDR3 length equals 15 residues. The CDR3 is CASSGPGTPNYGYTF. Here the CDR3 DNA reads TGTGCCAGCAGTGGGCCCGGGACACCGAACTATGGCTACACCTTC.

Points on this clonotype: A single base separates this from a much larger clone, so it may be a read error. The gene calls are TRBV7-9 and TRBJ2-7; unclear D gene. The CDR3 is made up of 15 amino acids. Germline assignment: CDR1 SEHNR and CDR2 FQNEAQ (reference sequence). This CDR3 is CASSLAGGPSYGQYF. Here the CDR3 DNA reads TGTGCCAGCAGCTTAGCGGGTGGGCCATCCTACGGGCAGTACTTC.

On this clonotype: Because the CDR3 is missing its conserved closing phenylalanine or tryptophan, this is likely a read error. The DNA is omitted, as the CDR3 cannot be located on it reliably, and the CDR3 follows TCRdb's listing. The chain carries TRBV24-1 and TRBJ1-5; the D call of TRBD1 is as the table states it, not checked on the DNA. A total of 14 residues make up the CDR3, ends included. Germline V gene lookup returns CDR1 KGHDR and CDR2 SFDVKD. CDR3: CATRGPDSNQPRHY.

V usage is TRBV7-2 and J usage is TRBJ2-2; TRBD2 aligns across 8 bases. V lost 5 bases to trimming and J lost 0 bases; unmatched junction nucleotides: 11. The CDR3 runs 18 residues. Looked up from germline, CDR1 is SGHTA and CDR2 is FQGNSA. CDR3 coding DNA: TGTGCCAGCAGCCCCACGGGGAGCGGGGGACCGAACACCGGGGAGCTGTTTTTT. This translates into CASSPTGSGGPNTGELFF. Drawing the rest from reference TRBV7-2 and TRBJ2-2, the complete variable domain is GAGVSQSPSNKVTEKGKDVELRCDPISGHTALYWYRQSLGQGLEFLIYFQGNSAPDKSGLPSDRFSAERTGGSVSTLTIQRTQQEDSAVYLCASSPTGSGGPNTGELFFGEGSRLTVL.

The chain joins TRBV2 to TRBJ2-7, with 14 nucleotides matching TRBD2. The CDR3 is 15 residues long. Unmatched junction bases numbered 3, after V lost 4 bases and J lost 4 bases. Germline-derived CDR1 and CDR2 are SNHLY and FYNNEI. The CDR3 sequence: CASSARTSGGYEQYF. In DNA form, the CDR3 reads TGTGCCAGCAGTGCTAGGACTAGCGGGGGGTACGAGCAGTACTTC.